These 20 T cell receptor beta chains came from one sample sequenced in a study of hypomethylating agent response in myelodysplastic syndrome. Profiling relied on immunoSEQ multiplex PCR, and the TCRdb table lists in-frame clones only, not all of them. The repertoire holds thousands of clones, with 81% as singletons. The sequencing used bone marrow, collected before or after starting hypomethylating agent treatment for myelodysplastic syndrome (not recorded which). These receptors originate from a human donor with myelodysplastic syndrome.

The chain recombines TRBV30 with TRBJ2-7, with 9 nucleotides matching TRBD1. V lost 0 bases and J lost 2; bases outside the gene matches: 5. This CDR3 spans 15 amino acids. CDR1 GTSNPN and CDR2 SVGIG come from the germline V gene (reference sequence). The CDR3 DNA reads TGTGCCTGGAGTGTTTCCGGACAGGGGCCCTACGAGCAGTACTTC. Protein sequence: CAWSVSGQGPYEQYF. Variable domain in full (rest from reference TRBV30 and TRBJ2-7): SQTIHQWPATLVQPVGSPLSLECTVEGTSNPNLYWYRQAAGRGLQLLFYSVGIGQISSEVPQNLSASRPQDRQFILSSKKLLLSDSGFYLCAWSVSGQGPYEQYFGPGTRLTVT.

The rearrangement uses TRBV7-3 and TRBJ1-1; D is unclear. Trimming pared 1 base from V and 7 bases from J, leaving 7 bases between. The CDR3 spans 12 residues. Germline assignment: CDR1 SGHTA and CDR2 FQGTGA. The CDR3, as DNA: TGTGCCAGCAGCTTAAACGGGGTTGAAGCTTTCTTT. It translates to CASSLNGVEAFF.

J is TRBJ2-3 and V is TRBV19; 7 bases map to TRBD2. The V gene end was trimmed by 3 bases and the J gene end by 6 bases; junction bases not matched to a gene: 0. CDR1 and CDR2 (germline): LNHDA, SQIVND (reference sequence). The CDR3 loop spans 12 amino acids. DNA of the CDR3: TGTGCCAGTAGTATCGGGAGGGATACGCAGTATTTT. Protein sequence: CASSIGRDTQYF.

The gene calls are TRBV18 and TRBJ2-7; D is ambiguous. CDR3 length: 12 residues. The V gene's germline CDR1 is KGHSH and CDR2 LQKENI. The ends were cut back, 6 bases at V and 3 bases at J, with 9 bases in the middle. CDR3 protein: CASSPNHYEQYF. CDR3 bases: TGTGCCAGCTCCCCAAATCACTACGAGCAGTACTTC.

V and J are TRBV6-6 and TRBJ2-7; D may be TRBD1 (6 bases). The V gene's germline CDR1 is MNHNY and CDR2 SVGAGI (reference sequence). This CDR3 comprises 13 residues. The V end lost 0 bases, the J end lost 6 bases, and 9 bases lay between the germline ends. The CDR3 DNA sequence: TGTGCCAGCAGTTACTCGGGCAGGGGCGAGCAGTACTTC. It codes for CASSYSGRGEQYF.

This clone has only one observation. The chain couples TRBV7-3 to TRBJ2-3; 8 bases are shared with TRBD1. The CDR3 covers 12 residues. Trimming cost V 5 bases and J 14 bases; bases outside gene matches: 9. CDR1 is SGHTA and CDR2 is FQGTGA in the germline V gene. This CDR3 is CASSPGDRRWYF. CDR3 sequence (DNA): TGTGCCAGCAGCCCAGGGGACAGGCGTTGGTATTTT.

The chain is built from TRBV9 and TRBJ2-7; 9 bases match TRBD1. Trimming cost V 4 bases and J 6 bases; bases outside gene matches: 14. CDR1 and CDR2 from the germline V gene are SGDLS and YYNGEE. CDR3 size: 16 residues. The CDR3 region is CASSPSTGGLSGEQYF. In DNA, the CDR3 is TGTGCCAGCAGCCCGTCGACAGGGGGTCTCTCTGGCGAGCAGTACTTC. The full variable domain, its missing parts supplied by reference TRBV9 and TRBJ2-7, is DSGVTQTPKHLITATGQRVTLRCSPRSGDLSVYWYQQSLDQGLQFLIQYYNGEERAKGNILERFSAQQFPDLHSELNLSSLELGDSALYFCASSPSTGGLSGEQYFGPGTRLTVT.

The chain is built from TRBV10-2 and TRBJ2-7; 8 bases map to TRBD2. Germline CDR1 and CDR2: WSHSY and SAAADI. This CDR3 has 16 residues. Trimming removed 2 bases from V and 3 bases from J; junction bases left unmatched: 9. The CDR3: CASSEGGLAYNYEQYF. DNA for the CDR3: TGCGCCAGCAGTGAGGGAGGACTAGCCTACAACTACGAGCAGTACTTC.

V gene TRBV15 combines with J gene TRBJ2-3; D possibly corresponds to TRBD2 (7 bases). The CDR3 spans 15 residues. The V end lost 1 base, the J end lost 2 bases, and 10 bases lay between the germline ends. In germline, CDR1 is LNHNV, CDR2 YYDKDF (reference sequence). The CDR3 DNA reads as TGTGCCACCAGCAGAGGGGGGGGCTCCACAGATACGCAGTATTTT. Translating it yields CATSRGGGSTDTQYF.

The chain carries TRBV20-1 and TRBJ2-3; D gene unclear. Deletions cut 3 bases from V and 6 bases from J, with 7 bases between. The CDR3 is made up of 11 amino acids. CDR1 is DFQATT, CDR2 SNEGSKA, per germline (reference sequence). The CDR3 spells CSASKQDTQYF. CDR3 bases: TGCAGTGCTAGTAAGCAGGATACGCAGTATTTT.

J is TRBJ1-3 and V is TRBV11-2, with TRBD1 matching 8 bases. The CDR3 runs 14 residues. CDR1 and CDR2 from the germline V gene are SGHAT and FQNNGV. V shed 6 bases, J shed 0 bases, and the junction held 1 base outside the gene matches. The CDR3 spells CASRGQVSGNTIYF. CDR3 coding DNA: TGTGCCAGCAGGGGACAGGTCTCTGGAAACACCATATATTTT. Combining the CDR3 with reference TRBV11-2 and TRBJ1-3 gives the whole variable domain EAGVAQSPRYKIIEKRQSVAFWCNPISGHATLYWYQQILGQGPKLLIQFQNNGVVDDSQLPKDRFSAERLKGVDSTLKIQPAKLEDSAVYLCASRGQVSGNTIYFGEGSWLTVV.

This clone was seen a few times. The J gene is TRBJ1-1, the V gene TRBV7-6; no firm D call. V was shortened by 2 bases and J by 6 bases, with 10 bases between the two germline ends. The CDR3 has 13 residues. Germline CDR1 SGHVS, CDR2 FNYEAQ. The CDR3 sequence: CASSLIYEAEAFF. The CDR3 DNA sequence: TGTGCCAGCAGCTTAATCTATGAGGCTGAAGCTTTCTTT.

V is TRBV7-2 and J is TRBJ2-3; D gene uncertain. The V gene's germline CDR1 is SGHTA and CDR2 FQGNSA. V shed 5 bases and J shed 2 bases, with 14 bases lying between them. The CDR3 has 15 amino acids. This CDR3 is CASSPRSAHTDTQYF. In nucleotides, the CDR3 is TGTGCCAGCAGCCCACGGTCTGCGCACACAGATACGCAGTATTTT.

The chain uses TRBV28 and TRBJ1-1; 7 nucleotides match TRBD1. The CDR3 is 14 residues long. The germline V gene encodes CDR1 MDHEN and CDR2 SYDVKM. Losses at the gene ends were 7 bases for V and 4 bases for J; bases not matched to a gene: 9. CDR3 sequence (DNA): TGTGCCAGCACCCCACAGGGGCGGGGCACTGAAGCTTTCTTT. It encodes CASTPQGRGTEAFF.

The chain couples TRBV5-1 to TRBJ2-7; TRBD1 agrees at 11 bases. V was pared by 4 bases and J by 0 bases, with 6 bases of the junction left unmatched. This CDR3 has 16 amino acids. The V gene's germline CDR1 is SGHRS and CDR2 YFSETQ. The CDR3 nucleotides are TGCGCCAGCAGCGGACAAGGGACAGGGGGCTCCTACGAGCAGTACTTC. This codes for CASSGQGTGGSYEQYF.

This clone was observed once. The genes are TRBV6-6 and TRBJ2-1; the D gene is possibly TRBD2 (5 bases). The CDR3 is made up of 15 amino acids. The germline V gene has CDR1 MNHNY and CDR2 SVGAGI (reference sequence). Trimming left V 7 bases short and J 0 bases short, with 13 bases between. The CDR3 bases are TGTGCCAGCATGGGTGGAGGTGACTCCTACAATGAGCAGTTCTTC. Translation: CASMGGGDSYNEQFF.

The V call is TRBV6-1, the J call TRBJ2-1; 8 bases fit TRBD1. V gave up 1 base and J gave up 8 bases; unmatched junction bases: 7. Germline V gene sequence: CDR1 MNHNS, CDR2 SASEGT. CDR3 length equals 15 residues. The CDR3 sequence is CASSEVTGGFDEQFF. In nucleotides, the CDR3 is TGTGCCAGCAGTGAAGTAACAGGGGGTTTCGATGAGCAGTTCTTC.

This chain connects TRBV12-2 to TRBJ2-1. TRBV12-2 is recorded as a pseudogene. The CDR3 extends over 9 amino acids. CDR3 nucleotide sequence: TGTGCAAGTCGCGCAGAGCAGTTCTTC. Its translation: CASRAEQFF.

The CDR3 nucleotides are TGCAGCGTCCTACTGGACAGGGAGGATCAGCCCCAGCATTTT. Protein sequence: CSVLLDREDQPQHF. The V and J genes are TRBV29-1 and TRBJ1-5, with TRBD1 identical over 8 bases. Germline V lookup: CDR1 SQVTM, CDR2 ANQGSEA. V lost 6 bases, J lost 5 bases, and 9 bases stayed unmatched. CDR3 size: 14 residues.

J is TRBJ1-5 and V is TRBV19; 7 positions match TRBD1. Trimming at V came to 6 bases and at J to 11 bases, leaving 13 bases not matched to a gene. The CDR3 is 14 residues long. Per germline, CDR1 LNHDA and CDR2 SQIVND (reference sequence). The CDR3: CASRRQGGPLAQHF. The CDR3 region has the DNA TGTGCCAGTAGGAGACAGGGAGGTCCTTTGGCCCAGCATTTT.